Each of the 20 T cell receptor beta chains below was sequenced from the same sample in a study of blood T cell repertoires in COVID-19. Profiled with immunoSEQ multiplex PCR; TCRdb holds only in-frame clones, not every one. The profile shows approximately 250,000 clones, 80% to 90% of them singletons. Sample: PBMCs or T cells enriched from blood (not recorded which). The source is a woman younger than 45 with acute COVID-19.

This chain links TRBV5-6 with TRBJ1-2, with D perhaps TRBD1 (6 bases). The germline gives CDR1 SGHDT, CDR2 YYEEEE. V lost 2 bases to trimming and J lost 4 bases, with 6 bases between them. This CDR3 region has 12 residues. This CDR3 is CASSFRGYGYTF. The DNA for the CDR3 is TGTGCCAGCAGCTTCAGGGGCTATGGCTACACCTTC.

The rearrangement joins TRBV6-1 to TRBJ2-3; D not certain. The germline gives CDR1 MNHNS, CDR2 SASEGT. V was shortened by 0 bases and J by 2 bases, with 12 bases between the two germline ends. The CDR3 has 16 amino acids. CDR3 DNA sequence: TGTGCCAGCAGTGAAGCCCGATCAGCGTACACAGATACGCAGTATTTT. As protein: CASSEARSAYTDTQYF.

The gene calls are TRBV5-4 and TRBJ2-7, with 8 nucleotides matching TRBD2. CDR1 is SGHNT, CDR2 YYREEE, per germline (reference sequence). The V segment lost 3 bases and the J segment 4 bases; nucleotides outside the gene matches: 6. The CDR3 is 14 amino acids. The CDR3 nucleotides are TGTGCCAGCAGCTCGGCCGGGACTAGTTACGAGCAGTACTTC. This encodes CASSSAGTSYEQYF.

The J gene is TRBJ2-6, the V gene TRBV27; 9 bases agree with TRBD1. The V segment lost 6 bases and the J segment 4 bases; nucleotides outside the gene matches: 7. The germline V gene encodes CDR1 MNHEY and CDR2 SMNVEV (reference sequence). The CDR3 has 16 residues. In DNA form, the CDR3 reads TGTGCCAGCAGACCACAGGGGGCGGGAGGGGCCAACGTCCTGACTTTC. Residues: CASRPQGAGGANVLTF.

This sequence joins TRBV3-1 (or the pseudogene TRBV3-2) and TRBJ1-3, with TRBD1 identical over 8 bases. J lost 0 bases, V lost 4 bases, and 8 bases had no gene match. This CDR3 has 17 amino acids. Germline loops: CDR1 LGHDT, CDR2 YNNKEL (reference sequence). The DNA for the CDR3 is TGTGCCAGCAGCCTGACCGGGACAGGTCGCTCTGGAAACACCATATATTTT. The encoded protein is CASSLTGTGRSGNTIYF.

This clone is a singleton in its sample. In DNA form, the CDR3 reads TGTGCCAGCAGCCCACGGACAGCGAATGAAAAACTGTTTTTT. This translates into CASSPRTANEKLFF. The V and J genes are TRBV7-9 and TRBJ1-4; weak D call: TRBD1 (6 bases). V gave up 5 bases and J gave up 5 bases, with 12 bases separating them. Germline CDR1 and CDR2: SEHNR and FQNEAQ (reference sequence). This CDR3 contains 14 residues.

This chain joins TRBV3-1 (or the pseudogene TRBV3-2) and TRBJ2-2; tentative D call: TRBD2 (6 bases). Trimming removed 1 base from V and 5 bases from J, with 20 bases in between. This CDR3 has 18 amino acids. Germline V gene lookup returns CDR1 LGHDT and CDR2 YNNKEL (reference sequence). CDR3 residues: CASSQVFVVRGGTGELFF. CDR3 coding DNA: TGTGCCAGCAGCCAAGTCTTTGTGGTGCGGGGAGGTACCGGGGAGCTGTTTTTT.

This chain joins TRBV5-5 and TRBJ2-3; 9 positions agree with TRBD2. V lost 2 bases and J lost 2; bases outside the gene matches: 3. Germline assignment: CDR1 SGHKS and CDR2 YYEKEE (reference sequence). This CDR3 is 15 amino acids long. CDR3 in amino acids: CASSLAGGPTDTQYF. The CDR3 coding sequence is TGTGCCAGCAGCTTAGCGGGAGGACCCACAGATACGCAGTATTTT.

In nucleotides, the CDR3 is TGCGCCAGCAGCGTGCAGACAGGGGGGCAAGAGACCCAGTACTTC. This gives the protein CASSVQTGGQETQYF. The V and J genes are TRBV5-1 and TRBJ2-5, with 9 bases identical to TRBD1. V was pared by 4 bases and J by 2 bases, with 6 bases of the junction left unmatched. The CDR3 length is 15 residues. Germline CDR1 and CDR2: SGHRS and YFSETQ.

The chain links TRBV11-2 to TRBJ2-7, with 7 bases that match TRBD2. V dropped 5 bases and J dropped 5; count of bases not matched to a gene: 18. Germline values: CDR1 SGHAT, CDR2 FQNNGV. The CDR3 loop spans 17 amino acids. This CDR3 reads CASSPGKTTSKLDEQYF. The CDR3 region has the DNA TGTGCCAGCAGCCCAGGCAAGACGACTAGCAAGTTGGACGAGCAGTACTTC.

The V gene is TRBV5-5, the J gene TRBJ2-7; TRBD2 matches 8 bases. This CDR3 has 15 amino acids. The J segment lost 7 bases and the V segment lost 1 base, leaving 10 bases of the junction unmatched. Per germline, CDR1 SGHKS and CDR2 YYEKEE (reference sequence). The CDR3 loop is CASSLLAGRSGEQYF. The DNA of the CDR3 is TGTGCCAGCAGCTTGTTAGCGGGACGTTCTGGGGAGCAGTACTTC. The full variable domain, rest sourced from reference TRBV5-5 and TRBJ2-7, is DAGVTQSPTHLIKTRGQQVTLRCSPISGHKSVSWYQQVLGQGPQFIFQYYEKEERGRGNFPDRFSARQFPNYSSELNVNALLLGDSALYLCASSLLAGRSGEQYFGPGTRLTVT.

J is TRBJ1-4 and V is TRBV27; TRBD1 matches 10 bases. With V trimmed by 5 bases and J by 0 bases, 12 bases remained unmatched. The CDR3 sequence is 19 residues long. Germline CDR1 MNHEY, CDR2 SMNVEV (reference sequence). The CDR3 nucleotides read TGTGCCAGCAGTGCCCGACAGGGGGCGGGAATTGCAACTAATGAAAAACTGTTTTTT. It translates to CASSARQGAGIATNEKLFF.

This chain links TRBV15 with TRBJ2-6, with no clear D. The CDR3 covers 14 residues. V dropped 0 bases and J dropped 2 bases, with 2 bases sitting between them. Germline V lookup: CDR1 LNHNV, CDR2 YYDKDF (reference sequence). CDR3 coding DNA: TGTGCCACCAGCAGAGATACTGGGGCCAACGTCCTGACTTTC. Its protein product is CATSRDTGANVLTF.

This chain links TRBV4-1 with TRBJ2-7; a weak D match, TRBD2 (5 bases). The CDR3 sequence is 15 residues long. From germline, CDR1 is MGHRA and CDR2 YSYEKL. The V gene lost 3 bases and the J gene lost 2 bases, with 14 bases spanning the gap. CDR3 loop: CASSQKQGGPYEQYF. The CDR3 DNA reads TGCGCCAGCAGCCAGAAACAAGGAGGACCCTACGAGCAGTACTTC.

Many counts were recorded for this clone. The same CDR3 is also encoded by other DNA sequences in this sample. V gene TRBV7-2 combines with J gene TRBJ2-7; D is perhaps TRBD1 (6 bases). CDR3 length: 14 residues. The germline V and J ends were trimmed by 5 bases and 2 bases, with 13 bases remaining between them. CDR1 SGHTA and CDR2 FQGNSA come from the germline V gene. CDR3 bases: TGTGCCAGCAGCCTGAGGGGGTCGCCCTACGAGCAGTACTTC. Protein sequence: CASSLRGSPYEQYF.

This chain joins TRBV5-1 and TRBJ2-1; 13 positions match TRBD2. The CDR3 is 16 amino acids. V dropped 2 bases and J dropped 2; count of bases not matched to a gene: 1. Germline values: CDR1 SGHRS, CDR2 YFSETQ. For the CDR3, the DNA is TGCGCCAGCAGCTTAGGACTAGCGGGAGCCTACAATGAGCAGTTCTTC. The encoded protein is CASSLGLAGAYNEQFF.

This chain joins TRBV29-1 and TRBJ2-1; 10 bases match TRBD2. Germline-derived CDR1 and CDR2 are SQVTM and ANQGSEA. The CDR3 contains 15 residues. The ends lost 2 bases at V and 7 bases at J; junction bases unmatched: 8. The chain's CDR3 is CSVEPSSGSLNEQFF. The CDR3 nucleotides read TGCAGCGTTGAACCATCTAGCGGGAGTCTAAATGAGCAGTTCTTC.

This chain joins TRBV7-9 and TRBJ2-3; D could derive from TRBD1 or TRBD2 (10 bases each). The V gene lost 3 bases and the J gene lost 6 bases, with 28 bases spanning the gap. In germline, CDR1 is SEHNR, CDR2 FQNEAQ (reference sequence). The CDR3 loop spans 19 amino acids. The CDR3 nucleotides read TGTGCCAGCAGCTTGGGACAGGGGATGTCTAGCGGGAGTTCGGATACGCAGTATTTT. This gives the protein CASSLGQGMSSGSSDTQYF.

The chain employs TRBV28 and TRBJ2-7; TRBD1 matches at 7 bases. Germline trimming cut 5 bases from V and 3 bases from J; bases unmatched to any gene: 7. The CDR3 consists of 14 residues. Germline CDR1 is MDHEN and CDR2 is SYDVKM. In DNA, the CDR3 is TGTGCCAGCAGTCTCCCAGGGGGTGTCTACGAGCAGTACTTC. Its protein is CASSLPGGVYEQYF.

This sequence joins TRBV7-2 and TRBJ2-5; D unclear. The CDR3 runs 16 residues. The V gene's germline CDR1 is SGHTA and CDR2 FQGNSA. V was pared by 5 bases and J by 7 bases, with 23 bases between. The CDR3 here is CASSLSQSLGLGTQYF. The CDR3 nucleotides read TGTGCCAGCAGCCTATCCCAAAGCCTTGGGCTTGGGACCCAGTACTTC.